The 20 T cell receptor beta chains reported below all come from one sample, sequenced in a study of cytotoxic CD8 clonotypes in ibrutinib-treated CLL (dated by TCRdb to the early 2020s). Library preparation employed the immunoSEQ multiplex PCR assay. TCRdb retrieved this table from immuneACCESS and kept in-frame rearrangements only. Not all clones are present; in checked studies, unresolved V genes account for under half, and no reason is known for the remainder. The sample profile shows some 350,000 clones; roughly 70% of them were found once. Under 8% of the sample is held by the ten biggest clonotypes. This material consisted of PBMCs, taken after 36 months of ibrutinib treatment. The receptor source for this set is a human donor with chronic lymphocytic leukemia.

This clone was counted between two and nine times. The rearrangement joins TRBV6-1 to TRBJ2-5; a possible D gene is TRBD1 (5 bases). Germline CDR1 MNHNS, CDR2 SASEGT. V was trimmed by 5 bases and J by 1 base, leaving 11 bases between them. CDR3 size: 14 residues. The CDR3 nucleotides read TGTGCCAGCAGTTGGCAGGGTGGCCAAGAGACCCAGTACTTC. Translating it yields CASSWQGGQETQYF.

This clone was picked up one time. The chain has TRBV5-1 and TRBJ2-3, with D maybe TRBD2 (5 bases). Germline V CDR1 and CDR2: SGHRS, YFSETQ. The CDR3 extends over 13 amino acids. V lost 3 bases to trimming and J lost 6 bases, with 11 bases between them. CDR3 sequence (DNA): TGCGCCAGCAGCTCTGGGTCGGGGGATACGCAGTATTTT. Translating gives CASSSGSGDTQYF.

For the CDR3, the DNA is TGTGCCAGCAGTTACTCAAACAGGGGCCCCTACGAGCAGTACTTC. It codes for CASSYSNRGPYEQYF. The chain couples TRBV6-5 to TRBJ2-7; 7 bases line up with TRBD1. The junction had 4 bases not matched to a gene; V was cut back by 0 bases and J by 2 bases. The V gene's germline CDR1 is MNHEY and CDR2 SVGAGI. This CDR3 region has 15 residues.

The gene calls are TRBV6-5 and TRBJ1-2; D is perhaps TRBD1 (5 bases). The CDR3 is 12 amino acids. V dropped 10 bases and J dropped 4 bases, with 13 bases sitting between them. Germline loops: CDR1 MNHEY, CDR2 SVGAGI. The CDR3 region has the DNA TGTGCCACAGAGGGGCAAGGCTATGGCTACACCTTC. Encoded protein: CATEGQGYGYTF.

This clone was counted a single time. This sequence joins TRBV15 and TRBJ2-5; D possibly corresponds to TRBD2 (5 bases). CDR1 LNHNV and CDR2 YYDKDF come from the germline V gene (reference sequence). V lost 4 bases, J lost 7 bases, and 16 bases lay in between. The CDR3 is 14 residues long. The CDR3 nucleotides are TGTGCCACCAGCACCCAACTAGATTTGGTGACCCAGTACTTC. This gives the protein CATSTQLDLVTQYF.

The genes are TRBV15 and TRBJ2-1; TRBD2 might be the D (6 bases). V was shortened by 5 bases and J by 3 bases, with 14 bases between the two germline ends. Germline CDR1 LNHNV, CDR2 YYDKDF (reference sequence). The CDR3 spans 15 residues. The CDR3 here is CATSGRLDLYNEQFF. In DNA form, the CDR3 reads TGTGCCACCAGCGGCCGACTAGACCTCTACAATGAGCAGTTCTTC.

This chain joins TRBV28 and TRBJ1-5, with D perhaps matching TRBD1 (6 bases). Between the trimmed V and J ends, which lost 5 bases and 7 bases, there was a span of 21 bases. CDR3 length: 16 amino acids. CDR1 is MDHEN and CDR2 is SYDVKM in the germline V gene. The CDR3 here is CASSPPPYREVQPQHF. CDR3 bases: TGTGCCAGCAGTCCGCCCCCTTACAGGGAGGTCCAGCCCCAGCATTTT.

The chain combines TRBV25-1 with TRBJ1-1; D is perhaps TRBD1 (6 bases). Germline loops: CDR1 MGHDK, CDR2 SYGVNS. The ends were cut back, 1 base at V and 1 base at J, with 16 bases in the middle. This CDR3 has 17 amino acids. CDR3 coding DNA: TGTGCCAGCAGTGAATCATTGCTACAGGGCCCGAACACTGAAGCTTTCTTT. As protein: CASSESLLQGPNTEAFF.

The genes are TRBV27 and TRBJ1-1; 9 bases align to TRBD1. V shed 5 bases, J shed 3 bases, and the junction held 7 bases outside the gene matches. The germline gives CDR1 MNHEY, CDR2 SMNVEV (reference sequence). The CDR3 consists of 15 residues. Here the CDR3 reads CASSVQGALDTEAFF. The CDR3 DNA reads TGTGCCAGCAGTGTACAGGGGGCGCTGGACACTGAAGCTTTCTTT.

The chain uses TRBV9 and TRBJ2-1; 8 positions agree with TRBD2. V lost 7 bases and J lost 3; bases outside the gene matches: 9. CDR1 SGDLS and CDR2 YYNGEE come from the germline V gene. The CDR3 sequence is 15 residues long. The CDR3 is CASGGAGGNYNEQFF. As DNA, the CDR3 is TGTGCCAGCGGAGGGGCGGGAGGAAACTACAATGAGCAGTTCTTC.

The chain employs TRBV28 and TRBJ2-5; 9 bases fit TRBD1. Germline V gives CDR1 MDHEN, CDR2 SYDVKM. V shed 9 bases, J shed 5 bases, and the junction held 4 bases outside the gene matches. The length of the CDR3 is 12 residues. The CDR3 region has the DNA TGTGCCAGTACAGGGGGCCCTGAGACCCAGTACTTC. Translating it yields CASTGGPETQYF.

This chain links TRBV29-1 with TRBJ2-7; the D gene is possibly TRBD2 (6 bases). The CDR3 extends over 14 amino acids. Germline assignment: CDR1 SQVTM and CDR2 ANQGSEA. V gave up 6 bases and J gave up 2 bases, with 17 bases separating them. The CDR3 region is CSVLRLDTTYEQYF. CDR3 nucleotide sequence: TGCAGCGTCCTTCGACTAGATACTACCTACGAGCAGTACTTC.

The chain links TRBV2 to TRBJ2-5; D ambiguous. This CDR3 is built from 15 residues. Germline-derived CDR1 and CDR2 are SNHLY and FYNNEI. V was clipped by 0 bases and J by 4 bases, with 12 bases between them. The CDR3 DNA reads as TGTGCCAGCAGTGAAGCGCTTCTTGGCAGAGAGACCCAGTACTTC. Encoded protein: CASSEALLGRETQYF.

The chain joins TRBV6-6 to TRBJ2-7; 8 bases map to TRBD1. The length of the CDR3 is 15 residues. The V segment lost 4 bases and the J segment 3 bases; nucleotides outside the gene matches: 8. Germline V gene sequence: CDR1 MNHNY, CDR2 SVGAGI (reference sequence). Written as DNA, the CDR3 is TGTGCCAGCAGTTCCGGACAGGGAAGGCTCTACGAGCAGTACTTC. Residues: CASSSGQGRLYEQYF.

This chain uses TRBV5-6 with TRBJ1-1, with no clear D. Germline-derived CDR1 and CDR2 are SGHDT and YYEEEE. The CDR3 is 12 amino acids. V lost 2 bases and J 13 bases, leaving 15 bases between the germline ends. CDR3 DNA: TGTGCCAGCAGCTTCGGTCGGGCGTATGGTTTCTTT. Translating gives CASSFGRAYGFF.

This chain uses TRBV11-2 with TRBJ2-3; the match to TRBD2 covers 11 bases. This CDR3 region has 18 residues. The junction had 10 bases not matched to a gene; V was cut back by 5 bases and J by 0 bases. Germline V CDR1 and CDR2: SGHAT, FQNNGV. CDR3 region: CASSHSGGALPSTDTQYF. The CDR3 bases are TGTGCCAGCAGCCATAGCGGGGGGGCCCTTCCGAGCACAGATACGCAGTATTTT.

The genes are TRBV7-3 and TRBJ2-2; tentatively, D is TRBD2 (5 bases). The CDR3 totals 13 residues. Deletions cut 4 bases from V and 7 bases from J, with 10 bases between. CDR1 SGHTA and CDR2 FQGTGA come from the germline V gene. The CDR3 reads CASSSPRGGELFF. CDR3 bases: TGTGCCAGCAGCTCCCCCCGGGGCGGGGAGCTGTTTTTT.

This clone was observed once. This chain uses TRBV9 with TRBJ2-7, with TRBD2 identical over 7 bases. V was clipped by 2 bases and J by 2 bases; unmatched bases: 4. The germline gives CDR1 SGDLS, CDR2 YYNGEE. CDR3 size: 14 residues. The CDR3 spells CASSVGGVTYEQYF. CDR3 DNA: TGTGCCAGCAGCGTTGGGGGGGTTACCTACGAGCAGTACTTC.

J is TRBJ2-7 and V is TRBV10-3; the D gene could be TRBD1 or TRBD2 (6 bases each). V was pared by 9 bases and J by 0 bases, with 21 bases between. Germline V gene data show CDR1 as ENHRY and CDR2 as SYGVKD. The CDR3 is 16 residues long. CDR3 region: CAIPGVGGQISYEQYF. The CDR3 nucleotides read TGTGCCATACCGGGGGTGGGCGGACAGATCTCCTACGAGCAGTACTTC.

The chain couples TRBV7-9 to TRBJ2-1, with D perhaps matching TRBD2 (6 bases). V shed 2 bases and J shed 2 bases, with 16 bases lying between them. CDR1 and CDR2 from the germline V gene are SEHNR and FQNEAQ (reference sequence). This CDR3 contains 17 residues. CDR3 region: CASSLPLTRSPYNEQFF. DNA for the CDR3: TGTGCCAGCAGCTTACCTCTGACTAGGTCTCCCTACAATGAGCAGTTCTTC.